The source of this T cell receptor (beta chain) is a study of type 1 regulatory T cells (dated by TCRdb to about 2021). Some background on the complete study: The study characterized an in vitro protocol that generated a Tr1-enriched, alloantigen-specific CD4 T cell product named T-allo10. T-allo10 was being evaluated clinically in patients with hematological malignancies who were receiving allogeneic hematopoietic stem cell transplantation.

Data came from an Illumina MiSeq. Through fastp at Q25 and MiXCR, TCRdb rebuilt clones from the public reads, retaining in-frame beta chains. Rows are combined by CDR3 protein, so each entry shows the most common genes and DNA. In this sample the table shows 80,000 to 100,000 distinct CDR3 sequences, roughly 28% of which occur a single time. The top ten constitute 2% to 2.5% of the sample. Sequences DFQATT (CDR1) and SNEGSKA (CDR2) are obtained from the germline V gene (reference sequence). The CDR3 sequence holds 13 residues, the cysteine and phenylalanine included. Only CDR3 DNA is held: 39 bases, read in frame from base 1. V loses 5 bases, J loses 3 bases, and the germline ends lie 11 bases apart. Notes on this clonotype: It has no known antigen specificity. Base qualities are not recorded, but no much larger clone differs from it by a single base.

The TCR comes from a human donor in good health. The receptor chain draws on TRBV20-1 and TRBJ1-5, with no reliable assignment of the D segment. Material for sequencing was CD4+ T cells, either the whole sample or a sorted fraction (not recorded which). The CDR3 protein is CSAPPGNNQPQHF. The DNA is TGCAGTGCTCCGCCCGGGAACAATCAGCCCCAGCATTTT.